The 4 T cell receptor beta chains below all came from one sample that was sequenced in a study of Ad26.COV2.S vaccination and SARS-CoV-2 variants. As for treatment: over 15 received Ad26.COV2.S at low or high dose, single or two shots; five or six received placebo; per-sample allocation not given. Sampling happened 63 days after the first vaccine or placebo injection. Libraries were prepared by immunoSEQ multiplex PCR; TCRdb keeps only in-frame clonotypes and omits some of them. The sample has 300,000 to 450,000 clones, roughly 84% seen once. Sequencing was performed on peripheral blood, taken in a trial of Ad26.COV2.S vaccine versus placebo. These receptors all stem from a person aged 18 to 59 who received the Ad26.COV2.S COVID-19 vaccine or a placebo.

This chain uses TRBV5-6 with TRBJ2-7, with TRBD2 matching over 11 bases. Trimming took 0 bases from V and 7 from J; bases not matched to a gene: 6. This CDR3 is 15 amino acids long. Germline V gene data show CDR1 as SGHDT and CDR2 as YYEEEE. CDR3 in DNA: TGTGCCAGCAGCTTGGTTTGGGGACTAGCGGTTGAGCAGTACTTC. The encoded protein is CASSLVWGLAVEQYF. The entire variable domain, with the rest obtained from reference TRBV5-6 and TRBJ2-7, is as follows: DAGVTQSPTHLIKTRGQQVTLRCSPKSGHDTVSWYQQALGQGPQFIFQYYEEEERQRGNFPDRFSGHQFPNYSSELNVNALLLGDSALYLCASSLVWGLAVEQYFGPGTRLTVT.

The chain joins TRBV5-6 to TRBJ1-5; D is uncertain. The V gene's germline CDR1 is SGHDT and CDR2 YYEEEE. This CDR3 has 14 residues. V was clipped by 4 bases and J by 1 base, with 9 bases between them. The CDR3 region is CASSLHWSNQPQHF. In DNA, the CDR3 is TGTGCCAGCAGCCTACACTGGAGCAATCAGCCCCAGCATTTT.

The chain employs TRBV28 and TRBJ1-2; D ambiguous. The CDR3 consists of 15 residues. Germline assignment: CDR1 MDHEN and CDR2 SYDVKM. V was trimmed by 1 base and J by 3 bases, leaving 12 bases between them. This CDR3 reads CASSLSSPRYYGYTF. In DNA form, the CDR3 reads TGTGCCAGCAGTTTATCCTCCCCCAGATACTATGGCTACACCTTC.

The rearrangement joins TRBV2 to TRBJ1-4, with D perhaps TRBD1 (5 bases). This CDR3 has 16 residues. Per the germline V gene, CDR1 is SNHLY and CDR2 is FYNNEI. Deletions cut 4 bases from V and 0 bases from J, with 12 bases between. CDR3 amino acids: CASSGRDPTTNEKLFF. In DNA form, the CDR3 reads TGTGCCAGCAGTGGCCGGGACCCAACAACTAATGAAAAACTGTTTTTT.